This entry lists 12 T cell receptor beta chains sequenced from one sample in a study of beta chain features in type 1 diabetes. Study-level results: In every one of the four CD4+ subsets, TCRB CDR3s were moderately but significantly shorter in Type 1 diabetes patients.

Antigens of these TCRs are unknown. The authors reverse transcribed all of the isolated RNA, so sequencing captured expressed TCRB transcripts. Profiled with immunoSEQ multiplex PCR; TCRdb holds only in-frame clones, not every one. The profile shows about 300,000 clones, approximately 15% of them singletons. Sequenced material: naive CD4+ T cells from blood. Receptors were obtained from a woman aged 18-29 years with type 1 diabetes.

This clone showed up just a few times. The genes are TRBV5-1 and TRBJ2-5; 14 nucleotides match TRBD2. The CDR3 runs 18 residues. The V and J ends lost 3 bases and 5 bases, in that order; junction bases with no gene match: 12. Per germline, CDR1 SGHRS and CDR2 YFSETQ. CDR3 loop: CASSSGATSGRAGETQYF. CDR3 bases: TGCGCCAGCAGCTCCGGGGCGACTAGCGGGAGGGCCGGGGAGACCCAGTACTTC.

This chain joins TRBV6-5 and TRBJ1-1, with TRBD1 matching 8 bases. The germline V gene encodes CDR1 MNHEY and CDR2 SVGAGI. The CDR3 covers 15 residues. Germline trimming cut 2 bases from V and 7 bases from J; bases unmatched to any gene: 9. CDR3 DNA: TGTGCCAGCAGTTACCGAGGACAGGGCCACGATGAAGCTTTCTTT. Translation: CASSYRGQGHDEAFF.

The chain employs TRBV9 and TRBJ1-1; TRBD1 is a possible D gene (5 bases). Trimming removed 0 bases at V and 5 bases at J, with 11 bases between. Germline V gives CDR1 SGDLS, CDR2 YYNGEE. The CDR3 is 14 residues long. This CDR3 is CASSVGIRGTEAFF. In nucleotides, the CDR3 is TGTGCCAGCAGCGTAGGGATTCGGGGGACTGAAGCTTTCTTT.

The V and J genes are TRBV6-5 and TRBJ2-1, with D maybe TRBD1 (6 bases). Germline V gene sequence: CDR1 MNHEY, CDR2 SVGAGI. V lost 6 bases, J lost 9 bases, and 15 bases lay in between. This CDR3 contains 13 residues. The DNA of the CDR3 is TGTGCCAGCAGACAGGGTATCGATGGTGAGCAGTTCTTC. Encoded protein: CASRQGIDGEQFF.

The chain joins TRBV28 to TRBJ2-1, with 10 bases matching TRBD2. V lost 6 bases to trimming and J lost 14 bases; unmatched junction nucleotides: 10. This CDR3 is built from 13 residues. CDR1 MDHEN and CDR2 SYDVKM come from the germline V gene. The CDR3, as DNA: TGTGCCAGCAGAATCCGTAGCGGGAGGAGGGAGTTCTTC. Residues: CASRIRSGRREFF.

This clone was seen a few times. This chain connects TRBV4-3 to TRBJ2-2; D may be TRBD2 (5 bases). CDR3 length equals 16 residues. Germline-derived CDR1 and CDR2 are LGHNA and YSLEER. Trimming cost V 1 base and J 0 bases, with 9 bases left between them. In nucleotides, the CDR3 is TGCGCCAGCAGCCAAGGAGGAGGCTCGAACACCGGGGAGCTGTTTTTT. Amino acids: CASSQGGGSNTGELFF.

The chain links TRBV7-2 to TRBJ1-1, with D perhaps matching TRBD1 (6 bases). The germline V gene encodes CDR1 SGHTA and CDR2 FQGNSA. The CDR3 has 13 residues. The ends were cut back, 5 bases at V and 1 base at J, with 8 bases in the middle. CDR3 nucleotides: TGTGCCAGCAGCCAGGACAGGAACACTGAAGCTTTCTTT. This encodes CASSQDRNTEAFF.

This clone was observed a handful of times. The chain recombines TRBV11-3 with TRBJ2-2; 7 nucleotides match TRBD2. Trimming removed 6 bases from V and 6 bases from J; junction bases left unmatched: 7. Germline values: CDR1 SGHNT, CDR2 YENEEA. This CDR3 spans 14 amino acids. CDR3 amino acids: CASRRPGGSGELFF. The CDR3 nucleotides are TGTGCCAGCAGGAGACCGGGGGGTTCCGGGGAGCTGTTTTTT.

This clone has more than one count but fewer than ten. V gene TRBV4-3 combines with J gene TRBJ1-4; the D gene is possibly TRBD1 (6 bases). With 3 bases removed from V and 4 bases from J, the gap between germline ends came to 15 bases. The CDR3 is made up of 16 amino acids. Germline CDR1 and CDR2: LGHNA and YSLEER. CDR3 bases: TGCGCCAGCAGCCAGCGGAACAGGGAGTTTAATGAAAAACTGTTTTTT. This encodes CASSQRNREFNEKLFF.

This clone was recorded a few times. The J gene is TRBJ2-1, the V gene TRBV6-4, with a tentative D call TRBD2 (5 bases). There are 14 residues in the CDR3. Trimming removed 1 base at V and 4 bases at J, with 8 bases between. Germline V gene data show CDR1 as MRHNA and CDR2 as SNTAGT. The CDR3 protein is CASSDLDSYNEQFF. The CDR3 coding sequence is TGTGCCAGCAGTGACTTGGACTCGTACAATGAGCAGTTCTTC.

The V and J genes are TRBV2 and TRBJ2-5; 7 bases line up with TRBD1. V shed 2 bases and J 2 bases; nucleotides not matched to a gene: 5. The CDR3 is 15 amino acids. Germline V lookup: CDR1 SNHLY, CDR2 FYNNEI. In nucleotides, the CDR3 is TGTGCCAGCAGTGAAAACAGGGGACAGCAAGAGACCCAGTACTTC. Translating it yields CASSENRGQQETQYF.

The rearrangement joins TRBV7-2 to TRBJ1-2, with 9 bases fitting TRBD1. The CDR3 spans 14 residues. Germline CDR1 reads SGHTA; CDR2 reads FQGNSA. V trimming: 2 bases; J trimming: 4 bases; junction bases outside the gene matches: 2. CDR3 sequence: CASSLTGQGYGYTF. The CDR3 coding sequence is TGTGCCAGCAGCTTAACGGGACAGGGCTATGGCTACACCTTC.